Below, 7 T cell receptor beta chains from the same sample are listed, as sequenced in a study of blood T cells in healthy people across ages. For the second PCR, which ran for roughly 6 to 11 cycles, a sample-barcoded 5' primer and a J-beta primer mix were used. TCRdb fed the 5' RACE reads into MiXCR, producing one record per CDR3 protein. The table has 1 million or so distinct CDR3 sequences, over 35% seen once. The sequenced sample consisted of blood. These receptors were obtained from a woman aged 60-70 years in good health.

The chain joins TRBV28 to TRBJ2-4; the match to TRBD1 covers 7 bases. The CDR3 is 17 residues long. Germline V gives CDR1 MDHEN, CDR2 SYDVKM. Trimming removed 3 bases from V and 1 base from J; junction bases left unmatched: 9. The CDR3 nucleotides are TGTGCCAGCAGTTTTGAAAGGGGGCGTTCGGCCAAAAACATTCAGTACTTC. This gives the protein CASSFERGRSAKNIQYF.

This clonotype was found a few times. The rearrangement links TRBV10-2 to TRBJ2-7; 13 nucleotides agree with TRBD2. From germline, CDR1 is WSHSY and CDR2 SAAADI. V dropped 0 bases and J dropped 5; count of bases not matched to a gene: 1. The CDR3 sequence is 15 residues long. CDR3 region: CASSESLAGGDEQYF. DNA for the CDR3: TGCGCCAGCAGTGAGTCACTAGCGGGAGGGGACGAGCAGTACTTC.

The V gene is TRBV3-1, the J gene TRBJ2-1; D is uncertain. The CDR3 contains 15 residues. V lost 1 base and J lost 1, with 8 bases in between. Germline CDR1 and CDR2: LGHDT and YNNKEL (reference sequence). The CDR3 DNA is TGTGCCAGCAGCCAAGCGTCTAGTTCCTACAATGAGCAGTTCTTC. Its protein is CASSQASSSYNEQFF.

The chain has TRBV2 and TRBJ2-1, with 8 bases matching TRBD2. Germline values: CDR1 SNHLY, CDR2 FYNNEI. The CDR3 covers 15 residues. After removal of 3 bases from V and 5 bases from J, the junction contained 6 bases not matched to a gene. The CDR3 region has the DNA TGTGCCAGCAGTGACAGGTCGGGAGGGAACAATGAGCAGTTCTTC. It codes for CASSDRSGGNNEQFF.

This clonotype was detected a few times. V gene TRBV4-1 combines with J gene TRBJ1-2, with D uncertain. V shed 2 bases and J shed 5 bases, with 15 bases lying between them. The germline V gene has CDR1 MGHRA and CDR2 YSYEKL. CDR3 length: 15 amino acids. The CDR3 loop reads CASSQLLAPGYGYTF. The CDR3 region has the DNA TGCGCCAGCAGCCAACTATTGGCCCCGGGATATGGCTACACCTTC.

This chain connects TRBV4-2 to TRBJ2-1, with 11 bases aligning to TRBD1. The junction had 5 bases not matched to a gene; V was cut back by 0 bases and J by 4 bases. Germline CDR1 and CDR2: LGHNA and YNFKEQ. CDR3 length: 17 amino acids. The CDR3 DNA reads as TGTGCCAGCAGCCAAGATCGAGGGACAGGGGGTTACAATGAGCAGTTCTTC. Amino acids: CASSQDRGTGGYNEQFF.

This chain links TRBV3-1 with TRBJ2-7, with 8 bases lining up with TRBD2. V dropped 1 base and J dropped 1; count of bases not matched to a gene: 9. In germline, CDR1 is LGHDT, CDR2 YNNKEL (reference sequence). CDR3 length: 17 amino acids. The CDR3 nucleotides are TGTGCCAGCAGCCAAGGCACTAGCGGCCATTTTTCCTACGAGCAGTACTTC. Its translation is CASSQGTSGHFSYEQYF.